This T cell receptor (beta chain) originates from a study of human T cells and chemical hapten exposure. The library gave individual cDNA molecules unique molecular identifiers. TCRdb reprocessed the RACE reads with MiXCR, giving one entry per CDR3 protein. The repertoire holds around 100,000 distinct CDR3 sequences, with approximately 10% as singletons. Time point denoted: patch test 1, 2 weeks after DPC sensitization. Treatment meaning: therapeutic diphenylcyclopropenone sensitization with weekly scalp DPC. Suited to DPC and affected by alopecia, the donors ranged from 18 to 70 years old. With 7 bases clipped from V and 4 bases from J, the junction kept 8 bases outside the gene matches. This CDR3 is built from 14 residues. Germline V gives CDR1 SQVTM, CDR2 ANQGSEA.

The material was whole blood, obtained in connection with sensitization to the hapten diphenylcyclopropenone (DPC). This sequence was found in a woman between 35 and 50 years old with alopecia areata. Some clones in this sample may be carry-over from other donors' samples. This chain joins TRBV29-1 and TRBJ2-5, with 11 nucleotides matching TRBD2. The CDR3 DNA follows: TGCAGCGCGCCGACTAGCGGGAATTTAGAGACCCAGTACTTC. Protein sequence: CSAPTSGNLETQYF. The variable domain in full, completed from reference TRBV29-1 and TRBJ2-5, reads SAVISQKPSRDICQRGTSLTIQCQVDSQVTMMFWYRQQPGQSLTLIATANQGSEATYESGFVIDKFPISRPNLTFSTLTVSNMSPEDSSIYLCSAPTSGNLETQYFGPGTRLLVL.